This TCR beta chain is drawn from a study of blood T cell repertoires in COVID-19. Looking at the study overall: Sample material is recorded as cDNA or gDNA derived from T cells, B-cell-depleted T cells, or PBMCs.

The data were produced by immunoSEQ multiplex PCR, yet TCRdb's version contains in-frame clones alone and is incomplete. Here the sample spans about 240,000 clones, about 86% being singletons. CDR3 length equals 16 residues. Germline-derived CDR1 and CDR2 are LGHDT and YNNKEL (reference sequence). V lost 0 bases, J lost 6 bases, and 14 bases lay in between. The chain recombines TRBV3-1 (or the pseudogene TRBV3-2) with TRBJ2-2, with D possibly TRBD2 on 5 matching bases. Sequencing used peripheral blood. This receptor was taken from a woman aged 80 or over with acute or convalescent COVID-19. This CDR3 reads CASSQDRTYKAGELFF. The CDR3 coding sequence is TGTGCCAGCAGCCAAGATCGGACTTATAAGGCCGGGGAGCTGTTTTTT.